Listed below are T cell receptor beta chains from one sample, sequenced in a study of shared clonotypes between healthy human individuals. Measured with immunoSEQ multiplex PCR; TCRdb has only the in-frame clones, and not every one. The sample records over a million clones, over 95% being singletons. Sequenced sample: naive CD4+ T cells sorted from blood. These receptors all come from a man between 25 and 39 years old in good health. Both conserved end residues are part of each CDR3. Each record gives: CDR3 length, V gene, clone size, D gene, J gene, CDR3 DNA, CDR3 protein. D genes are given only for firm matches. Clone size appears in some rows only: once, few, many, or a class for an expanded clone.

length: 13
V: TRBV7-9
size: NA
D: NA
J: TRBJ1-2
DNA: TGTGCCAGCAGCTTAGCGTCCCAGATCGGCTACACCTTC
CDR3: CASSLASQIGYTF

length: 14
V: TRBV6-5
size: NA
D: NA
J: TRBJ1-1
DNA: TGTGCCAGCAGTTTCAGAGGGCTCGGCACTGAAGCTTTCTTT
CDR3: CASSFRGLGTEAFF

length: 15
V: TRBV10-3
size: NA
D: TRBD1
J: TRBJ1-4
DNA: TGTGCCACCCCGGGACAGGATACAACTAATGAAAAACTGTTTTTT
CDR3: CATPGQDTTNEKLFF

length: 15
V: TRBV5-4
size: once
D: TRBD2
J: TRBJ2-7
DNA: TGTGCCAGCAGCTTGATCGGGACTAGCGCTTACGAGCAGTACTTC
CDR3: CASSLIGTSAYEQYF

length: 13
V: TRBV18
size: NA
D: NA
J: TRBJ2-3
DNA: TGTGCCAGCTCACCGAACGGGGGAGATACGCAGTATTTT
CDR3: CASSPNGGDTQYF

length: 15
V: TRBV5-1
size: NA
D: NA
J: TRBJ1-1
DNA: TGCGCCAGCAGCCCCACGCAGGGGACGAACACTGAAGCTTTCTTT
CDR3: CASSPTQGTNTEAFF

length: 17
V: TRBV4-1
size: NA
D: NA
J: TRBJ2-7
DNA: TGCGCCAGCAGCCAAGTCTCAGGGTATGCTAACTCCTACGAGCAGTACTTC
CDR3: CASSQVSGYANSYEQYF

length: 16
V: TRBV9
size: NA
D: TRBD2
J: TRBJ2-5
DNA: TGTGCCAGCAGCGAGGGGGTAGCGGGAGGCGGGGAGACCCAGTACTTC
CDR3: CASSEGVAGGGETQYF

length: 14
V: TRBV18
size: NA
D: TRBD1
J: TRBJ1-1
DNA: TGTGCCAGCTCACCGTGGAGACAGGGACGTGAAGCTTTCTTT
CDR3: CASSPWRQGREAFF

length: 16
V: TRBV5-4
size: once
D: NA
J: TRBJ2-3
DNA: TGTGCCAGCAGGACATCCAGTCACTTCGGTTTAGATACGCAGTATTTT
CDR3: CASRTSSHFGLDTQYF

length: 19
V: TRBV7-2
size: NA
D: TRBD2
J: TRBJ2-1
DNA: TGTGCCAGCAGCTGGCAGGGACTAGCGGGAGTGGGTGCCTACAATGAGCAGTTCTTC
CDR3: CASSWQGLAGVGAYNEQFF

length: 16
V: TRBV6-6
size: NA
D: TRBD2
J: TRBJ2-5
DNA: TGTGCCAGCAGTCTGGGACTAGCGGGAGAATTGGAGACCCAGTACTTC
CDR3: CASSLGLAGELETQYF

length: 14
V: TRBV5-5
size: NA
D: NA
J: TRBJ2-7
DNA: TGTGCCAGCAGCTTGGTAGGCAGGGACTACGAGCAGTACTTC
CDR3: CASSLVGRDYEQYF

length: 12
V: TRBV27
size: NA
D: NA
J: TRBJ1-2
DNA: TGTGCCAGCAGTAGCAGGCGCTATGGCTACACCTTC
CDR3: CASSSRRYGYTF

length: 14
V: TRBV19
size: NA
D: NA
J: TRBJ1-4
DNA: TGTGCCAGTAGTATTACAGTTACAACAGAAAAACTGTTTTTT
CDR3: CASSITVTTEKLFF

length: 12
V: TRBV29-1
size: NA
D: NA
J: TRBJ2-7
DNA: TGCAGCGTTGAGACCGGGCGCTACGAGCAGTACTTC
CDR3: CSVETGRYEQYF

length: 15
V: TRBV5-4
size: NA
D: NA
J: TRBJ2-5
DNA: TGTGCCAGCAGCTTGACCGCTAGCGACTGGGAGACCCAGTACTTC
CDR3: CASSLTASDWETQYF

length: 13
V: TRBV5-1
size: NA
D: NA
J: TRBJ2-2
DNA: TGCGCCAGCAGCTTGTGGGGTACCGGGGAGCTGTTTTTT
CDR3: CASSLWGTGELFF

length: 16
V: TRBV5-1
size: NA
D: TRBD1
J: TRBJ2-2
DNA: TGCGCCAGCAGCTTAATTCAGGGGGCTTACACCGGGGAGCTGTTTTTT
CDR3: CASSLIQGAYTGELFF

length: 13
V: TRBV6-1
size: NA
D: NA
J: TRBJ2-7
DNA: TGTGCCAGCAGTATGAGGGGATTCTACGAGCAGTACTTC
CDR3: CASSMRGFYEQYF

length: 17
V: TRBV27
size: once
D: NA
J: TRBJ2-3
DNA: TGTGCCAGCAGTTCAGGTTTAGGGACTCAGGGTACAGATACGCAGTATTTT
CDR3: CASSSGLGTQGTDTQYF

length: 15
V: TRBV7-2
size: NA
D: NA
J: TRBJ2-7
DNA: TGTGCCAGCAGCTTATGGAGGGGGGGCTCCTACGAGCAGTACTTC
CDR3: CASSLWRGGSYEQYF

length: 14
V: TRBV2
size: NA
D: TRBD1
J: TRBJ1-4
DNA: TGTGCCAGCAGCGAGCCGGGACAGGGCAAAAAACTGTTTTTT
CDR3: CASSEPGQGKKLFF

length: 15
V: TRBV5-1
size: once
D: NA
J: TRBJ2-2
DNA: TGCGCCAGCAGCTTGTCAACCGGTGGAACCGGGGAGCTGTTTTTT
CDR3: CASSLSTGGTGELFF

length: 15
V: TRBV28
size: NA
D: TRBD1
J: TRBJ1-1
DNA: TGTGCCAGCAGTTTCCCGGGACAGGGGCCGACTGAAGCTTTCTTT
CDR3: CASSFPGQGPTEAFF

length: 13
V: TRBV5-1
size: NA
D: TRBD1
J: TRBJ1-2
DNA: TGCGCCAGCAGCTTGGGACAGGGCTCTGGCTACACCTTC
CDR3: CASSLGQGSGYTF

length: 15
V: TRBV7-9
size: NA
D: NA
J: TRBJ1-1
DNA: TGTGCCAGCAGCTTAGGTTCGGCAGCGAACACTGAAGCTTTCTTT
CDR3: CASSLGSAANTEAFF

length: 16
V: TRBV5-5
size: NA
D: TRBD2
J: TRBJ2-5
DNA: TGTGCCAGCAGCTTGATTAGCGGGAGACCGCAAGAGACCCAGTACTTC
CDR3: CASSLISGRPQETQYF